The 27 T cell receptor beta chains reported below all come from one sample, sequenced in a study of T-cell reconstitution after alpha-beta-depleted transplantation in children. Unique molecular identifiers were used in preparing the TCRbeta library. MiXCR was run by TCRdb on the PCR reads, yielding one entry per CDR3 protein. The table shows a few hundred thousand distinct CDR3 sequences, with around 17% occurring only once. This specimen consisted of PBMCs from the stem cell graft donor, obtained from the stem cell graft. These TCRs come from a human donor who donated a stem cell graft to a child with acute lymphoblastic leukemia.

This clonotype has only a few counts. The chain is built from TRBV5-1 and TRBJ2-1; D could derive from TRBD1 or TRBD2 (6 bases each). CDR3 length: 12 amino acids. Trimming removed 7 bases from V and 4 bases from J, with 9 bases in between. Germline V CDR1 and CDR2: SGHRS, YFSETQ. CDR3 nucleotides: TGCGCCAGCTGGGGGGCATACAATGAGCAGTTCTTC. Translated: CASWGAYNEQFF.

The CDR3 coding sequence is TGCGCCAGCAGCCCCGGCTCCGCCGCGGGACGGCCGTTGGGATACGAGCAGTACTTC. Protein sequence: CASSPGSAAGRPLGYEQYF. This sequence joins TRBV5-1 and TRBJ2-7; possible D gene TRBD2, 6 bases. There are 19 residues in the CDR3. Germline assignment: CDR1 SGHRS and CDR2 YFSETQ. V was trimmed by 4 bases and J by 4 bases, leaving 30 bases between them.

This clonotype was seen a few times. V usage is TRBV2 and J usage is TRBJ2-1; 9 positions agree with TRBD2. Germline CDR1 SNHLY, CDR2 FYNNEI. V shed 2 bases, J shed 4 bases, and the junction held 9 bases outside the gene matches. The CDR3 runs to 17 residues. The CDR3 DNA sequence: TGTGCCAGCAGTGAAAATAAACTAGCGGGTTTTTACAATGAGCAGTTCTTC. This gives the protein CASSENKLAGFYNEQFF. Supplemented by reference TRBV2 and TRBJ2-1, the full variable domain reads EPEVTQTPSHQVTQMGQEVILRCVPISNHLYFYWYRQILGQKVEFLVSFYNNEISEKSEIFDDQFSVERPDGSNFTLKIRSTKLEDSAMYFCASSENKLAGFYNEQFFGPGTRLTVL.

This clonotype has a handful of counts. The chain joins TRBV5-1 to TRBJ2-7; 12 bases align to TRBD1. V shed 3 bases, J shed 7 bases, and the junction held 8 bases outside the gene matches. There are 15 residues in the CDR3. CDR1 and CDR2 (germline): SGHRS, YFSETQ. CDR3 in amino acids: CASSSAGTGGWEQYF. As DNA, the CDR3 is TGCGCCAGCAGCTCAGCCGGGACAGGGGGCTGGGAGCAGTACTTC.

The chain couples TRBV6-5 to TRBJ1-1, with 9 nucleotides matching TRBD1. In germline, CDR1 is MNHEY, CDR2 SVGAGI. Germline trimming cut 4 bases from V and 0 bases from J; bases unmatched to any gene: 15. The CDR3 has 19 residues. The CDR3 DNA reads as TGTGCCAGCAGTTGGACCCGGGACAGGGAAATGCTAATGAACACTGAAGCTTTCTTT. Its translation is CASSWTRDREMLMNTEAFF.

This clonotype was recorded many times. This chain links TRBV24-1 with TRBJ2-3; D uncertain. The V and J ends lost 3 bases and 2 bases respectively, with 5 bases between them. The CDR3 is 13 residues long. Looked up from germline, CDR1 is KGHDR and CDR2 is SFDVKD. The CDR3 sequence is CATSDLLTDTQYF. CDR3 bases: TGTGCCACCAGTGATCTCCTCACAGATACGCAGTATTTT.

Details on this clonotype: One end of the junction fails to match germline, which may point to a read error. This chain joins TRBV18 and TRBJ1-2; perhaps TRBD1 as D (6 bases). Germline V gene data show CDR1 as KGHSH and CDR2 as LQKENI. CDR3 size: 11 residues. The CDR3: CASSSTGSTAF. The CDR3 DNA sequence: TGTGCCAGCTCATCGACAGGTTCGACGGCCTTC.

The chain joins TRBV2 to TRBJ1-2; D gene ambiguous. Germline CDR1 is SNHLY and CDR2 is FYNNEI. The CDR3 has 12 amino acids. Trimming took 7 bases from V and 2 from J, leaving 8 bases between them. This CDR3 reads CASTGFNYGYTF. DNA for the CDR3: TGTGCCAGCACGGGCTTCAACTATGGCTACACCTTC.

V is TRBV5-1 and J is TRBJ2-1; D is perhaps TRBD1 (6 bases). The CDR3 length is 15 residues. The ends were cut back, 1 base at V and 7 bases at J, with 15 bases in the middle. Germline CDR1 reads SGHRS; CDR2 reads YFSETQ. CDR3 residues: CASSLIGQPENEQFF. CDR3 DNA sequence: TGCGCCAGCAGCTTGATTGGACAGCCGGAGAATGAGCAGTTCTTC.

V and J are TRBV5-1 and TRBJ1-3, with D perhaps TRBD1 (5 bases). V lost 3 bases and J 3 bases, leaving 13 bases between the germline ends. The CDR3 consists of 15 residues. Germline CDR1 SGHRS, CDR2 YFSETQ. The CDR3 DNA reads TGCGCCAGCAGCTACTCTGCAGGGAATGGAAACACCATATATTTT. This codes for CASSYSAGNGNTIYF.

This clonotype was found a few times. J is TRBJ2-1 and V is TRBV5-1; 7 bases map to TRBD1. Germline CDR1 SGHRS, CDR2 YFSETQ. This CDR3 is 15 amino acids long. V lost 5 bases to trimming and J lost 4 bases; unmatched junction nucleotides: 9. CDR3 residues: CASSSGTGQYNEQFF. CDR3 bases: TGCGCCAGCAGTTCGGGTACGGGACAGTACAATGAGCAGTTCTTC.

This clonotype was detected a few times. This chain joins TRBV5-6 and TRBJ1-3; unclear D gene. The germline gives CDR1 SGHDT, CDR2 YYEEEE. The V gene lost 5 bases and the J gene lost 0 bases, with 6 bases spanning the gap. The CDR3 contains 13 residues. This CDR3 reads CASRSGSGNTIYF. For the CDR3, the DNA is TGTGCCAGCAGATCGGGCTCTGGAAACACCATATATTTT. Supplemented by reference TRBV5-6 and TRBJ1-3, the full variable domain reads DAGVTQSPTHLIKTRGQQVTLRCSPKSGHDTVSWYQQALGQGPQFIFQYYEEEERQRGNFPDRFSGHQFPNYSSELNVNALLLGDSALYLCASRSGSGNTIYFGEGSWLTVV.

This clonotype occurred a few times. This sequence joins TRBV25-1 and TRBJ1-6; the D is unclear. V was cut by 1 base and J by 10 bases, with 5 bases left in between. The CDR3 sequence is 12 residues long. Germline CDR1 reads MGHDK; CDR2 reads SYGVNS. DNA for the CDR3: TGTGCCAGCAGTGAATTGTGGTCACCCCTCCACTTT. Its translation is CASSELWSPLHF.

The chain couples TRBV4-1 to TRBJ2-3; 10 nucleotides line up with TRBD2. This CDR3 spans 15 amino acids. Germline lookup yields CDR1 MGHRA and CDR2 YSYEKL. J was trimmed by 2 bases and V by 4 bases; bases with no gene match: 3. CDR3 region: CASSLSGGYTDTQYF. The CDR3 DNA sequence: TGCGCCAGCAGCCTTAGCGGGGGGTACACAGATACGCAGTATTTT.

CDR3 in amino acids: CASSPRLVYNEQFF. In DNA, the CDR3 is TGTGCCAGCAGTCCCCGGCTAGTCTACAATGAGCAGTTCTTC. This chain joins TRBV27 and TRBJ2-1; no firm D call. The length of the CDR3 is 14 residues. V lost 5 bases and J 3 bases, leaving 11 bases between the germline ends. From germline, CDR1 is MNHEY and CDR2 SMNVEV (reference sequence).

The CDR3 bases are TGCGCCAGCAGCCAAGATTTCAGGGGAGGTGGCTACACCTTC. Translation: CASSQDFRGGGYTF. This sequence joins TRBV4-1 and TRBJ1-2; tentatively, D is TRBD1 (6 bases). Trimming took off 0 bases at V and 7 bases at J, with 12 bases between the two ends. CDR1 is MGHRA and CDR2 is YSYEKL in the germline V gene. The CDR3 contains 14 residues.

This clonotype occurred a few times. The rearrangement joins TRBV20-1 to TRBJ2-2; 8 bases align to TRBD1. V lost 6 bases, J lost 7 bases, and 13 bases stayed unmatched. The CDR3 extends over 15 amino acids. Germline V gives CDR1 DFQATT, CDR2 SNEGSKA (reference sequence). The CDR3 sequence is CSALPGQEFDGELFF. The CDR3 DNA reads TGCAGTGCCCTCCCGGGACAGGAGTTTGACGGGGAGCTGTTTTTT.

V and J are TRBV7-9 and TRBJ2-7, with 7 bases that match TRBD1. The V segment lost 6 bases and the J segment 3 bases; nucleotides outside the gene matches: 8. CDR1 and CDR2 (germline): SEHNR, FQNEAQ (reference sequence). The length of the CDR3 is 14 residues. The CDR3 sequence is CASSPDRASYEQYF. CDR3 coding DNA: TGTGCCAGCAGTCCCGACAGGGCTAGCTACGAGCAGTACTTC. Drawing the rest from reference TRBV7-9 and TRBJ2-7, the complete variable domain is DTGVSQNPRHKITKRGQNVTFRCDPISEHNRLYWYRQTLGQGPEFLTYFQNEAQLEKSRLLSDRFSAERPKGSFSTLEIQRTEQGDSAMYLCASSPDRASYEQYFGPGTRLTVT.

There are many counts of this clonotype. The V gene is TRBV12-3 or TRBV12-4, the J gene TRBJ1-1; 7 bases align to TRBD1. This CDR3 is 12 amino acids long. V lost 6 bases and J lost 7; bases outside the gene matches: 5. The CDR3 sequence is CASSPGQYEAFF. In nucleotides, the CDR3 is TGTGCCAGCAGCCCGGGACAGTATGAAGCTTTCTTT.

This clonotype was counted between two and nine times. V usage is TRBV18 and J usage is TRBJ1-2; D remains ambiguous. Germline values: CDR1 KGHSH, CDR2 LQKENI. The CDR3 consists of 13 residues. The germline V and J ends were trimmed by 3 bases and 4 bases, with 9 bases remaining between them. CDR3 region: CASSPPESYGYTF. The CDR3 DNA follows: TGTGCCAGCTCACCGCCCGAAAGCTATGGCTACACCTTC.

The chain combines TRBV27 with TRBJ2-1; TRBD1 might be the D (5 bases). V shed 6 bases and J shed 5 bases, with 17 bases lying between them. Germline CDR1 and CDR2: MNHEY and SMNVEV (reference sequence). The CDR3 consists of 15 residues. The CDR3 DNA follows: TGTGCCAGCAGAGGGGAAGACATCGGAAACAATGAGCAGTTCTTC. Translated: CASRGEDIGNNEQFF.

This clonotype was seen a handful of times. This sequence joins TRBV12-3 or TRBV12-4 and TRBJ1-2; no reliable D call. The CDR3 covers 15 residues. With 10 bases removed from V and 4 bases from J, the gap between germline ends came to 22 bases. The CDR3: CANLENQEDRYGYTF. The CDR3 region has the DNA TGTGCCAACTTAGAGAATCAGGAAGACCGCTATGGCTACACCTTC.

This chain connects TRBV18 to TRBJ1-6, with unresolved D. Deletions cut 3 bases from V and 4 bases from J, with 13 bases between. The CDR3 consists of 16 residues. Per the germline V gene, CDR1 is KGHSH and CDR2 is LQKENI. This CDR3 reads CASSPREAPYNSPLHF. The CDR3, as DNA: TGTGCCAGCTCACCGCGGGAAGCCCCTTATAATTCACCCCTCCACTTT.

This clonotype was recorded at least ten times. The CDR3 coding sequence is TGCGCCAGCAGCCCATACGAGCAGTACTTC. Translated, it gives CASSPYEQYF. This chain joins TRBV5-1 and TRBJ2-7; D is unclear. Germline CDR1 and CDR2: SGHRS and YFSETQ. This CDR3 region has 10 residues. Trimming took off 4 bases at V and 4 bases at J, with 3 bases between the two ends. Using reference TRBV5-1 and TRBJ2-7 for the parts outside the CDR3, the full variable domain is KAGVTQTPRYLIKTRGQQVTLSCSPISGHRSVSWYQQTPGQGLQFLFEYFSETQRNKGNFPGRFSGRQFSNSRSEMNVSTLELGDSALYLCASSPYEQYFGPGTRLTVT.

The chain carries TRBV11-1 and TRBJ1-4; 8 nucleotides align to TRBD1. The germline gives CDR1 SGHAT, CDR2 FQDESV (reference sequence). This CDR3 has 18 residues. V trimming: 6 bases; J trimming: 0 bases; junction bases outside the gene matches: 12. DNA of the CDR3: TGTGCCAGCAGACGTACACCGGGACAGGCGGCAACTAATGAAAAACTGTTTTTT. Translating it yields CASRRTPGQAATNEKLFF.

CDR3 in amino acids: CASSADWAPSVEQYF. CDR3 nucleotides: TGTGCCAGTAGTGCGGACTGGGCGCCCTCCGTAGAGCAGTACTTC. This chain connects TRBV19 to TRBJ2-7; TRBD2 is a possible D gene (5 bases). From germline, CDR1 is LNHDA and CDR2 SQIVND (reference sequence). The CDR3 length is 15 residues. V shed 5 bases and J shed 7 bases, with 21 bases lying between them. Full variable domain (outside the CDR3, taken from reference TRBV19 and TRBJ2-7): DGGITQSPKYLFRKEGQNVTLSCEQNLNHDAMYWYRQDPGQGLRLIYYSQIVNDFQKGDIAEGYSVSREKKESFPLTVTSAQKNPTAFYLCASSADWAPSVEQYFGPGTRLTVT.

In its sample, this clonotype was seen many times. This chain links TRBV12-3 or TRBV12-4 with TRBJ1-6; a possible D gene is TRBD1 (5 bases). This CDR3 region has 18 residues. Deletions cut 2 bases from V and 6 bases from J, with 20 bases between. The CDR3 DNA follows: TGTGCCAGCAGTTTACATGTCGCCGGGGGGAGTAGTAATTCACCCCTCCACTTT. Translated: CASSLHVAGGSSNSPLHF.